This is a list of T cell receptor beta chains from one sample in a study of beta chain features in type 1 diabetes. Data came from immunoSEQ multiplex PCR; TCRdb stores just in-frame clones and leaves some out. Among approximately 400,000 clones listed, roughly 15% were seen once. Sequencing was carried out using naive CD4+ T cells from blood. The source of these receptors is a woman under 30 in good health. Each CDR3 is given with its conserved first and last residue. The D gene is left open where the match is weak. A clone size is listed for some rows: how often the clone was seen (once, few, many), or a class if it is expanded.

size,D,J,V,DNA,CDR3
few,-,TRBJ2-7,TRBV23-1,TGCGCCAGCACCCTCTACGAGCAGTACTTC,CASTLYEQYF
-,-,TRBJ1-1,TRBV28,TGTGCCAGCAGTTTCGGACGGAGCCAGGGAGCTTTCTTT,CASSFGRSQGAFF
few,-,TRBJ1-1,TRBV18,TGTGCCAGCTCACCACTTCAGGGGAACACTGAAGCTTTCTTT,CASSPLQGNTEAFF
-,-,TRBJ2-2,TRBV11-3,TGTGCCAGCAGCTTAGAGGCCCTTAAGGGGGAGCTGTTTTTT,CASSLEALKGELFF
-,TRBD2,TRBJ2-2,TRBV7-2,TGTGCCAGCAGCCTCGGACTAGCGAGAACCACCGGGGAGCTGTTTTTT,CASSLGLARTTGELFF
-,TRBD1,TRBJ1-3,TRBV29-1,TGCAGCGTGGGACAGGGAAACACCATATATTTT,CSVGQGNTIYF
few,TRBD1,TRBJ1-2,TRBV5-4,TGTGCCAGCAGCTTGGAAGGGGGCGTGAGGGGCTACACCTTC,CASSLEGGVRGYTF
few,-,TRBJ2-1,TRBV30,TGTGCCTGGAGTTACGTCGGGGTCAGCAATGAGCAGTTCTTC,CAWSYVGVSNEQFF
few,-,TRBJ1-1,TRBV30,TGTGCCTGGAGAACTCTGAACACTGAAGCTTTCTTT,CAWRTLNTEAFF
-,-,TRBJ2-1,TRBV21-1,TGTGCCAGCAGCAGGGGCGGGAGGGCCCGTATTAATTGGATGAATGAGCAGTTCTTC,CASSRGGRARINWMNEQFF